The 7 T cell receptor beta chains given below trace back to one sample, sequenced in a study of human T cells and chemical hapten exposure. TCRdb reprocessed the RACE reads via MiXCR and lists one record per CDR3 protein. The sample carries around 120,000 distinct CDR3 sequences, around 10% recorded once. Time point indicated: patch test 1, 2 weeks after DPC sensitization. Treatment given: therapeutic diphenylcyclopropenone sensitization with weekly scalp DPC. The sequencing used whole blood, collected in connection with sensitization to the hapten diphenylcyclopropenone (DPC). These receptors originate from a woman aged 40 to 50 with alopecia areata. Some clones in this sample may be carry-over from other donors' samples.

This clonotype came up once. This may be a read error: a much more frequent sequence differs by one nucleotide. The final CDR3 position lacks the conserved phenylalanine or tryptophan, pointing to a likely read error. This chain connects TRBV5-1 to TRBJ2-3; TRBD1 is a possible D gene (6 bases). The CDR3 covers 15 residues. Trimming removed 4 bases at V and 1 base at J, with 13 bases between. From germline, CDR1 is SGHRS and CDR2 YFSETQ. CDR3 residues: CASSVTGPGTDTQYL. In DNA form, the CDR3 reads TGCGCCAGCAGCGTCACAGGGCCGGGCACAGATACGCAGTATTTA.

Ten or more counts support this clonotype. The chain combines TRBV6-1 with TRBJ2-7; D call uncertain. Germline V CDR1 and CDR2: MNHNS, SASEGT. This CDR3 region has 12 residues. V lost 2 bases and J lost 4, with 6 bases in between. The CDR3 spells CASSEKRYEQYF. CDR3 nucleotides: TGTGCCAGCAGTGAAAAACGTTACGAGCAGTACTTC.

This clonotype occurred a few times. The V call is TRBV13, the J call TRBJ2-4; D gene ambiguous. This CDR3 is 14 amino acids long. Trimming stripped 5 bases from V and 9 bases from J, with 17 bases between. CDR1 and CDR2 from the germline V gene are PRHDT and FYEKMQ (reference sequence). Here the CDR3 reads CASSNDYTPGIQYF. CDR3 bases: TGTGCCAGCAGCAATGATTACACCCCGGGCATTCAGTACTTC. The variable domain in full, with the rest retrieved from reference TRBV13 and TRBJ2-4, is AAGVIQSPRHLIKEKRETATLKCYPIPRHDTVYWYQQGPGQDPQFLISFYEKMQSDKGSIPDRFSAQQFSDYHSELNMSSLELGDSALYFCASSNDYTPGIQYFGAGTRLSVL.

This clonotype has only one observation. The rearrangement links TRBV4-3 to TRBJ2-3, with 7 nucleotides matching TRBD1. V gave up 0 bases and J gave up 5 bases; unmatched junction bases: 8. This CDR3 spans 16 amino acids. Germline V gene sequence: CDR1 LGHNA, CDR2 YSLEER. The CDR3 DNA reads as TGCGCCAGCAGCCAAGACGAAAGGGGGCAGGTAGATACGCAGTATTTT. Its protein is CASSQDERGQVDTQYF.

This chain connects TRBV6-4 to TRBJ1-4; 7 bases line up with TRBD1. The CDR3 runs to 16 residues. V dropped 0 bases and J dropped 5; count of bases not matched to a gene: 6. Germline V lookup: CDR1 MRHNA, CDR2 SNTAGT. CDR3 coding DNA: TGTGCCAGCAGTGACTCGGCGGCAGGGGGGAATGAAAAACTGTTTTTT. This gives the protein CASSDSAAGGNEKLFF.

This clonotype was observed at least ten times. One end of the junction varies from germline; a read error may be responsible. The gene calls are TRBV5-1 and TRBJ1-5; D ambiguous. Germline V CDR1 and CDR2: SGHRS, YFSETQ. The CDR3 contains 14 residues. The CDR3 is CASSLDSSNQPQHF. DNA for the CDR3: TGCGCCAGCAGTTTGGACTCAAGCAATCAGCCCCAGCATTTT.

This clonotype was seen at least ten times. The genes are TRBV4-3 and TRBJ2-7; 13 bases align to TRBD2. This CDR3 has 16 residues. Germline values: CDR1 LGHNA, CDR2 YSLEER. The V and J ends lost 4 bases and 6 bases, in that order; junction bases with no gene match: 9. Here the CDR3 reads CASSRARTSGGSEQYF. CDR3 DNA: TGCGCCAGCAGCCGTGCCCGGACTAGCGGGGGAAGCGAGCAGTACTTC.